The 11 T cell receptor beta chains in this list originate from one sample, sequenced in a study of CD8 T cells in Susac syndrome. With random hexamers, reverse transcription was performed on about 0.5 to 1 ug of RNA. TCRdb called the immunoSEQ multiplex PCR reads again in MiXCR, with one record for every CDR3 protein. The sample lists 92,000 or so distinct CDR3 sequences, approximately 96% occurring once. Sequenced material: CD8+ T cells from PBMCs. These receptor sequences come from a human donor with Susac syndrome.

V gene TRBV30 combines with J gene TRBJ1-2; D may be TRBD1 (5 bases). CDR1 and CDR2 from the germline V gene are GTSNPN and SVGIG (reference sequence). The CDR3 is made up of 13 amino acids. V was trimmed by 2 bases and J by 7 bases, leaving 14 bases between them. CDR3 residues: CAWSPGEFTGYTF. The CDR3 DNA sequence: TGTGCCTGGAGTCCGGGGGAATTTACTGGCTACACCTTC.

The genes are TRBV30 and TRBJ1-1; D is ambiguous. CDR3 size: 13 residues. V dropped 2 bases and J dropped 2 bases, with 9 bases sitting between them. Germline V gene sequence: CDR1 GTSNPN, CDR2 SVGIG (reference sequence). As DNA, the CDR3 is TGTGCCTGGAGTATCACGGATAACACTGAAGCTTTCTTT. Residues: CAWSITDNTEAFF.

The J gene is TRBJ1-2, the V gene TRBV19; the match to TRBD1 covers 10 bases. The CDR3 is 14 amino acids. V was clipped by 3 bases and J by 12 bases; unmatched bases: 10. The germline V gene has CDR1 LNHDA and CDR2 SQIVND (reference sequence). The DNA of the CDR3 is TGTGCCAGTAGTATTGGGGACAGGGGTACCGAGGACACCTTC. Encoded protein: CASSIGDRGTEDTF.

The chain joins TRBV6-5 to TRBJ1-2; the D gene is possibly TRBD1 (5 bases). This CDR3 has 15 residues. V lost 6 bases and J 3 bases, leaving 17 bases between the germline ends. Germline values: CDR1 MNHEY, CDR2 SVGAGI. This CDR3 reads CASRGPMTDYYGYTF. In DNA, the CDR3 is TGTGCCAGCAGGGGTCCTATGACAGATTACTATGGCTACACCTTC.

V gene TRBV25-1 combines with J gene TRBJ2-3; 8 nucleotides line up with TRBD1. Germline assignment: CDR1 MGHDK and CDR2 SYGVNS. V shed 3 bases and J 5 bases; nucleotides not matched to a gene: 1. CDR3 length: 13 residues. CDR3 nucleotides: TGTGCCAGCAGTGAGGACAGGGAAGATACGCAGTATTTT. Protein sequence: CASSEDREDTQYF. Looking up the rest from reference TRBV25-1 and TRBJ2-3 gives the full variable domain: EADIYQTPRYLVIGTGKKITLECSQTMGHDKMYWYQQDPGMELHLIHYSYGVNSTEKGDLSSESTVSRIRTEHFPLTLESARPSHTSQYLCASSEDREDTQYFGPGTRLTVL.

The gene calls are TRBV19 and TRBJ2-3; TRBD1 matches 10 bases. CDR1 LNHDA and CDR2 SQIVND come from the germline V gene (reference sequence). V lost 5 bases, J lost 0 bases, and 5 bases stayed unmatched. The length of the CDR3 is 16 residues. The CDR3 coding sequence is TGTGCCAGTAGTGTCGACAGGGGGCTAAGCACAGATACGCAGTATTTT. Amino acids: CASSVDRGLSTDTQYF.

The chain employs TRBV15 and TRBJ1-4, with D uncertain. CDR1 is LNHNV and CDR2 is YYDKDF in the germline V gene (reference sequence). The V gene lost 0 bases and the J gene lost 6 bases, with 20 bases spanning the gap. The CDR3 has 18 residues. The CDR3: CATSRDTVDGVGYEKLFF. The CDR3 DNA is TGTGCCACCAGCAGAGATACTGTAGACGGGGTAGGATATGAAAAACTGTTTTTT.

This clonotype occurred a few times. At one end, the junction sequence differs from germline, possibly due to a read error. This chain joins TRBV29-1 and TRBJ2-7, with 7 bases lining up with TRBD1. The CDR3 is made up of 16 amino acids. Germline values: CDR1 SQVTM, CDR2 ANQGSEA. CDR3: CSVEEFNRQGFYEQYF. The DNA of the CDR3 is TGCAGCGTCGAAGAATTTAACCGACAGGGCTTCTACGAGCAGTACTTC.

The rearrangement joins TRBV15 to TRBJ2-5; no reliable D call. This CDR3 has 15 residues. Looked up from germline, CDR1 is LNHNV and CDR2 is YYDKDF (reference sequence). V gave up 0 bases and J gave up 1 base, with 9 bases separating them. This chain's CDR3 is CATSRDSPSQETQYF. As DNA, the CDR3 is TGTGCCACCAGCAGAGATTCCCCTAGCCAAGAGACCCAGTACTTC.

The rearrangement uses TRBV4-3 and TRBJ2-5; 7 bases match TRBD1. Germline V gene lookup returns CDR1 LGHNA and CDR2 YSLEER. The CDR3 is 16 amino acids. Trimming at V came to 2 bases and at J to 5 bases, leaving 11 bases not matched to a gene. The CDR3 coding sequence is TGCGCCAGCAGCCAAAATCCAGGACAGGCCGGGGAGACCCAGTACTTC. This encodes CASSQNPGQAGETQYF.

The V and J genes are TRBV15 and TRBJ2-5, with TRBD2 matching over 8 bases. The CDR3 contains 14 residues. Germline V lookup: CDR1 LNHNV, CDR2 YYDKDF (reference sequence). The V segment lost 4 bases and the J segment 5 bases; nucleotides outside the gene matches: 6. CDR3 sequence: CATSMTSARETQYF. The CDR3 nucleotides are TGTGCCACCAGCATGACTAGCGCGCGGGAGACCCAGTACTTC.